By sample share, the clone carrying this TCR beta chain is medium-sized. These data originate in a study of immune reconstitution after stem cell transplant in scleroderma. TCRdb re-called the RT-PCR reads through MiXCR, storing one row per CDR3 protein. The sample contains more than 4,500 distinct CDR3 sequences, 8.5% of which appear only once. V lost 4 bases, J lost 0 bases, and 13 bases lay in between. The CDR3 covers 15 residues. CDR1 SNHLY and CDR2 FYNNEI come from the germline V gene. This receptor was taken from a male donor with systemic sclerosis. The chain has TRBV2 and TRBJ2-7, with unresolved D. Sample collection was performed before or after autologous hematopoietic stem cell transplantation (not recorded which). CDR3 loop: CASSGFFYTSYEQYF. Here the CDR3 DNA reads TGTGCCAGCAGTGGTTTTTTCTATACCTCCTACGAGCAGTACTTC. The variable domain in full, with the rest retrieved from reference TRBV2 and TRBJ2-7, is EPEVTQTPSHQVTQMGQEVILRCVPISNHLYFYWYRQILGQKVEFLVSFYNNEISEKSEIFDDQFSVERPDGSNFTLKIRSTKLEDSAMYFCASSGFFYTSYEQYFGPGTRLTVT.